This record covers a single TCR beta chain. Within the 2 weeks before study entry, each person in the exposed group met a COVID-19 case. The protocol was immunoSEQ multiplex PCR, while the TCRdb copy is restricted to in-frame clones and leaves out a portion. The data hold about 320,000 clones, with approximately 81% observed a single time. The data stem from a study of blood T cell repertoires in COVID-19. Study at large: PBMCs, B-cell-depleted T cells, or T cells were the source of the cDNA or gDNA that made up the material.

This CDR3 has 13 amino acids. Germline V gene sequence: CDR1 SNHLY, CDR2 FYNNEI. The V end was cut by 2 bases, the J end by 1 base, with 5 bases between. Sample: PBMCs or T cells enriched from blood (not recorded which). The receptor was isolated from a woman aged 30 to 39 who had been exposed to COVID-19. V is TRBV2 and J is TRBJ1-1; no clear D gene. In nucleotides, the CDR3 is TGTGCCAGCAGTGAACAATGGAACACTGAAGCTTTCTTT. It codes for CASSEQWNTEAFF.